What follows are 16 T cell receptor beta chains derived from one specimen sequenced in a study of blood T cells in healthy people across ages. Next came a second PCR, run for about 7 to 12 cycles, which used a sample-barcoded 5' primer along with a J-beta primer mix. TCRdb ran MiXCR on the 5' RACE reads and lists one entry per CDR3 protein. The repertoire holds hundreds of thousands of distinct CDR3 sequences, with about 52% as singletons. Sequenced material: blood. Every receptor here comes from a man aged 55 to 69 in good health.

The V gene is TRBV4-1, the J gene TRBJ2-1; TRBD2 aligns across 7 bases. Unmatched junction bases numbered 7, after V lost 4 bases and J lost 10 bases. CDR3 length: 13 amino acids. CDR1 is MGHRA, CDR2 YSYEKL, per germline. CDR3 DNA: TGCGCCAGCAGCCGCCCGGGACTACAGGAGCAGTTCTTC. This codes for CASSRPGLQEQFF.

This chain links TRBV12-5 with TRBJ2-7; 8 nucleotides match TRBD1. The germline V gene has CDR1 LGHNT and CDR2 FRNRAP. J was trimmed by 7 bases and V by 2 bases; bases with no gene match: 7. This CDR3 is built from 14 residues. Written as DNA, the CDR3 is TGTGCTAGTGGTTTGTTAGCAGGGGGCGGTGAGCAGTACTTC. This translates into CASGLLAGGGEQYF.

This chain connects TRBV20-1 to TRBJ2-7, with 8 bases fitting TRBD2. Germline CDR1 DFQATT, CDR2 SNEGSKA (reference sequence). V lost 3 bases, J lost 0 bases, and 7 bases stayed unmatched. The CDR3 covers 15 residues. In DNA form, the CDR3 reads TGCAGTGCTAGCGGCGCGGGGGGCCTCTCCTACGAGCAGTACTTC. This encodes CSASGAGGLSYEQYF.

This rearrangement joins TRBV4-2 to TRBJ2-5; 11 bases are shared with TRBD2. This CDR3 comprises 19 residues. Germline lookup yields CDR1 LGHNA and CDR2 YNFKEQ. After removal of 1 base from V and 7 bases from J, the junction contained 17 bases not matched to a gene. CDR3 nucleotide sequence: TGTGCCAGCAGCCAAGGAACCGGGACTAGCGGATCTCTGGGGGTGACCCAGTACTTC. Residues: CASSQGTGTSGSLGVTQYF.

V and J are TRBV7-2 and TRBJ2-1; perhaps D is TRBD1 or TRBD2 (6 bases each). The germline gives CDR1 SGHTA, CDR2 FQGNSA. With 8 bases removed from V and 5 bases from J, the gap between germline ends came to 19 bases. This CDR3 is 15 amino acids long. The CDR3, as DNA: TGTGCCAGCCGCTATCGGGGGCTAAGTAACAATGAGCAGTTCTTC. Protein product: CASRYRGLSNNEQFF.

The V and J genes are TRBV11-2 and TRBJ2-3; D possibly uses TRBD1 or TRBD2 (5 bases each). With 5 bases removed from V and 4 bases from J, the gap between germline ends came to 13 bases. Germline V gene lookup returns CDR1 SGHAT and CDR2 FQNNGV. The CDR3 is made up of 14 amino acids. CDR3 DNA: TGTGCCAGCAGCCCGACTGGGACCCCAGATACGCAGTATTTT. Protein: CASSPTGTPDTQYF.

The CDR3 sequence is CASSPAGAQITGELFF. The CDR3 nucleotides read TGCGCCAGCAGCCCCGCGGGGGCGCAAATCACCGGGGAGCTGTTTTTT. The chain is built from TRBV5-1 and TRBJ2-2; D might be TRBD2 (7 bases). From germline, CDR1 is SGHRS and CDR2 YFSETQ. The CDR3 loop spans 16 amino acids. V lost 4 bases and J 4 bases, leaving 17 bases between the germline ends.

This chain links TRBV30 with TRBJ1-5; D unclear. Germline assignment: CDR1 GTSNPN and CDR2 SVGIG (reference sequence). This CDR3 spans 17 amino acids. Trimming shortened V by 3 bases and J by 0 bases, and 18 bases separated the two germline ends. The CDR3 reads CAWSAERETYSNQPQHF. The DNA for the CDR3 is TGTGCCTGGAGCGCAGAAAGGGAAACCTATAGCAATCAGCCCCAGCATTTT.

J is TRBJ2-4 and V is TRBV7-9; no clear D gene. The J call may be wrong; the DNA end is better matched by TRBJ2-7. Looked up from germline, CDR1 is SEHNR and CDR2 is FQNEAQ (reference sequence). The CDR3 is 12 residues long. As DNA, the CDR3 is TGTGCCAGCAGCTTGGGTTTTGGCGAGCAGTACTTC. This translates into CASSLGFGEQYF.

The chain is built from TRBV28 and TRBJ1-1; 11 nucleotides agree with TRBD1. Trimming took 5 bases from V and 9 from J; bases not matched to a gene: 11. The CDR3 extends over 15 amino acids. Germline CDR1 MDHEN, CDR2 SYDVKM. The CDR3: CASSDMSRDRGKAFF. The CDR3 DNA sequence: TGTGCCAGCAGTGATATGTCCAGGGACAGGGGGAAAGCTTTCTTT.

The chain employs TRBV7-9 and TRBJ2-5; TRBD2 aligns across 11 bases. CDR1 SEHNR and CDR2 FQNEAQ come from the germline V gene (reference sequence). V trimming: 5 bases; J trimming: 2 bases; junction bases outside the gene matches: 13. The CDR3 extends over 18 amino acids. The CDR3 nucleotides are TGTGCCAGCAGCGCCCGTAAGATACTAGCGGGAGATCAAGAGACCCAGTACTTC. Encoded protein: CASSARKILAGDQETQYF.

The chain is built from TRBV3-1 and TRBJ2-3; 7 bases align to TRBD1. CDR3 length equals 14 residues. The trim removed 1 base at V and 5 bases at J, leaving 3 bases unmatched. Germline loops: CDR1 LGHDT, CDR2 YNNKEL (reference sequence). This CDR3 is CASSQGPGGDTQYF. The CDR3 nucleotides are TGTGCCAGCAGCCAAGGCCCAGGGGGAGATACGCAGTATTTT.

In this sample, this clonotype turned up many times. The chain joins TRBV7-2 to TRBJ1-1, with 9 bases identical to TRBD1. Germline values: CDR1 SGHTA, CDR2 FQGNSA. The V segment lost 5 bases and the J segment 4 bases; nucleotides outside the gene matches: 5. CDR3 length: 14 amino acids. The CDR3: CASSRQGGVTEAFF. Written as DNA, the CDR3 is TGTGCCAGCAGCAGACAGGGGGGGGTCACTGAAGCTTTCTTT.

V and J are TRBV20-1 and TRBJ2-3; 7 bases fit TRBD2. The germline V gene has CDR1 DFQATT and CDR2 SNEGSKA (reference sequence). This CDR3 contains 13 residues. V lost 3 bases, J lost 6 bases, and 6 bases stayed unmatched. This chain's CDR3 is CSASRAGPDTQYF. DNA of the CDR3: TGCAGTGCTAGTCGAGCGGGGCCCGATACGCAGTATTTT.

The V call is TRBV5-1, the J call TRBJ1-6; D is uncertain. This CDR3 has 14 amino acids. CDR1 is SGHRS, CDR2 YFSETQ, per germline. Trimming pared 0 bases from V and 10 bases from J, leaving 11 bases between. CDR3 DNA: TGCGCCAGCAGCTTGGGGGCGGAAGGATCACCCCTCCACTTT. Translating it yields CASSLGAEGSPLHF.

This clonotype was seen more than once but under ten times. This chain connects TRBV5-1 to TRBJ2-5; the D gene is possibly TRBD2 (5 bases). Trimming left V 4 bases short and J 5 bases short, with 9 bases between. This CDR3 has 12 residues. Germline V lookup: CDR1 SGHRS, CDR2 YFSETQ. The CDR3 sequence is CASSPERETQYF. The CDR3 nucleotides are TGCGCCAGCAGCCCCGAGCGGGAGACCCAGTACTTC.